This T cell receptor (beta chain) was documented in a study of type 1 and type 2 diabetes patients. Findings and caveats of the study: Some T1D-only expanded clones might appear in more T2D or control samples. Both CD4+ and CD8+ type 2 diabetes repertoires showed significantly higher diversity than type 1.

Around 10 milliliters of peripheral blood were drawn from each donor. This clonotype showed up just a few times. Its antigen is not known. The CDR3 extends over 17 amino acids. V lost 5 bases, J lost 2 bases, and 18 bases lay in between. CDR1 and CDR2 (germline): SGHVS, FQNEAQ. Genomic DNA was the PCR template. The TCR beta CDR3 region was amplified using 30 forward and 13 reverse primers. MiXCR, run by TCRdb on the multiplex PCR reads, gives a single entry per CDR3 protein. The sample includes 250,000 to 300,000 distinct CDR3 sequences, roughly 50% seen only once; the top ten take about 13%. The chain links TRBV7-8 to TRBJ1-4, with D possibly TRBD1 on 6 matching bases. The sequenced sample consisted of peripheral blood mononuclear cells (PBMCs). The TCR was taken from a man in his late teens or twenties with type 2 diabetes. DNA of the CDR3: TGTGCCAGCAGCCCCTGGACCGCGGGGGGCACTAATGAAAAACTGTTTTTT. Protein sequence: CASSPWTAGGTNEKLFF. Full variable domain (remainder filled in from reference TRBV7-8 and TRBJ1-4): GAGVSQSPRYKVAKRGQDVALRCDPISGHVSLFWYQQALGQGPEFLTYFQNEAQLDKSGLPSDRFFAERPEGSVSTLKIQRTQQEDSAVYLCASSPWTAGGTNEKLFFGSGTQLSVL.